Below are 21 T cell receptor beta chains sequenced from a single sample in a study of cytomegalovirus exposure and HLA in healthy donors. The protocol was immunoSEQ multiplex PCR, while the TCRdb copy is restricted to in-frame clones and leaves out a portion. The profile shows about 120,000 clones, approximately 87% of them singletons. The sample consisted of PBMCs. These receptor sequences come from a woman in her late teens or twenties in good health and CMV-seropositive.

The chain combines TRBV5-1 with TRBJ2-5; 8 bases are a match to TRBD1. CDR3 size: 15 residues. The germline V gene encodes CDR1 SGHRS and CDR2 YFSETQ. J was trimmed by 3 bases and V by 1 base; bases with no gene match: 5. CDR3 sequence reads: CASSLTGGKEETQYF. The CDR3 nucleotides are TGCGCCAGCAGCTTGACAGGGGGTAAGGAAGAGACCCAGTACTTC.

This chain joins TRBV6-5 and TRBJ1-5; D possibly corresponds to TRBD1 (6 bases). This CDR3 contains 15 residues. V was pared by 6 bases and J by 5 bases, with 17 bases between. Germline V gene sequence: CDR1 MNHEY, CDR2 SVGAGI. The CDR3 is CASRLGGGLYQPQHF. CDR3 in DNA: TGTGCCAGCAGGTTGGGAGGGGGGTTATATCAGCCCCAGCATTTT.

The chain uses TRBV7-2 and TRBJ1-5; the D is unclear. Trimming left V 1 base short and J 2 bases short, with 9 bases between. CDR1 SGHTA and CDR2 FQGNSA come from the germline V gene. The CDR3 covers 15 residues. Here the CDR3 reads CASSLGFGGNQPQHF. DNA of the CDR3: TGTGCCAGCAGCTTAGGGTTCGGGGGCAATCAGCCCCAGCATTTT.

The rearrangement links TRBV7-9 to TRBJ1-5; TRBD1 is a possible D gene (6 bases). Germline loops: CDR1 SEHNR, CDR2 FQNEAQ (reference sequence). The CDR3 is made up of 13 amino acids. The V gene lost 5 bases and the J gene lost 4 bases, with 9 bases spanning the gap. The CDR3 nucleotides read TGTGCCAGCAGCCGGGACACAAATCAGCCCCAGCATTTT. Translating gives CASSRDTNQPQHF.

V gene TRBV30 combines with J gene TRBJ1-2; the D is unclear. The length of the CDR3 is 12 residues. The V and J ends lost 2 bases and 6 bases respectively, with 10 bases between them. The germline V gene encodes CDR1 GTSNPN and CDR2 SVGIG (reference sequence). The CDR3 nucleotides are TGTGCCTGGAGTCCCTGGGCCCATGGCTACACCTTC. This codes for CAWSPWAHGYTF.

The rearrangement links TRBV10-3 to TRBJ2-5; tentatively, D is TRBD1 (5 bases). The germline V gene has CDR1 ENHRY and CDR2 SYGVKD. V lost 4 bases and J lost 3, with 9 bases in between. The CDR3 runs 13 residues. The CDR3 nucleotides are TGTGCCATCAGTGCGTTCAGGGAAGAGACCCAGTACTTC. Amino acid sequence: CAISAFREETQYF.

V gene TRBV6-4 combines with J gene TRBJ2-3; the D gene is possibly TRBD2 (6 bases). Germline V gives CDR1 MRHNA, CDR2 SNTAGT. V lost 2 bases, J lost 4 bases, and 13 bases lay in between. The CDR3 covers 15 residues. CDR3 bases: TGTGCCAGCAGTGACGGGGCGGGACGGGCAGATACGCAGTATTTT. Its protein is CASSDGAGRADTQYF.

This rearrangement joins TRBV11-3 to TRBJ2-7; tentatively, D is TRBD1 (6 bases). The CDR3 spans 17 residues. Trimming left V 0 bases short and J 4 bases short, with 19 bases between. Germline V CDR1 and CDR2: SGHNT, YENEEA. The CDR3: CASSLEELGGPSYEQYF. DNA of the CDR3: TGTGCCAGCAGCTTAGAGGAGTTAGGGGGACCAAGTTACGAGCAGTACTTC.

The rearrangement joins TRBV2 to TRBJ1-1, with D maybe TRBD1 (5 bases). The CDR3 contains 13 residues. CDR1 and CDR2 from the germline V gene are SNHLY and FYNNEI. V lost 5 bases and J lost 1, with 8 bases in between. The CDR3 region has the DNA TGTGCCAGCAGTCGCCAGGGGAACACTGAAGCTTTCTTT. Protein: CASSRQGNTEAFF. The variable domain in full, completed from reference TRBV2 and TRBJ1-1, reads EPEVTQTPSHQVTQMGQEVILRCVPISNHLYFYWYRQILGQKVEFLVSFYNNEISEKSEIFDDQFSVERPDGSNFTLKIRSTKLEDSAMYFCASSRQGNTEAFFGQGTRLTVV.

This chain uses TRBV5-6 with TRBJ2-5, with TRBD1 identical over 7 bases. V dropped 3 bases and J dropped 4; count of bases not matched to a gene: 3. Germline V gene data show CDR1 as SGHDT and CDR2 as YYEEEE. The CDR3 is 13 residues long. For the CDR3, the DNA is TGTGCCAGCAGCTCAGGGGGACGAGAGACCCAGTACTTC. Translated: CASSSGGRETQYF.

This clone has only one observation. This chain's CDR3 is CSVGTYFYTQYF. CDR3 DNA: TGCAGCGTGGGGACATACTTTTATACGCAGTATTTT. The V and J genes are TRBV29-1 and TRBJ2-3, with a tentative D call TRBD1 (6 bases). Germline CDR1 and CDR2: SQVTM and ANQGSEA. Trimming removed 6 bases at V and 7 bases at J, with 14 bases between. The CDR3 has 12 residues.

The chain is built from TRBV13 and TRBJ1-4; D possibly corresponds to TRBD1 (5 bases). This CDR3 contains 14 residues. Germline CDR1 is PRHDT and CDR2 is FYEKMQ (reference sequence). Trimming shortened V by 7 bases and J by 7 bases, and 16 bases separated the two germline ends. The CDR3 reads CASTSDRNSEKLFF. The CDR3 region has the DNA TGTGCCAGCACCTCAGACAGAAATAGTGAAAAACTGTTTTTT.

This chain connects TRBV27 to TRBJ1-1; D remains unclear. Trimming cost V 2 bases and J 0 bases, with 4 bases left between them. The germline gives CDR1 MNHEY, CDR2 SMNVEV (reference sequence). This CDR3 region has 13 residues. The CDR3 DNA follows: TGTGCCAGCAGTTTAATCGTGAACACTGAAGCTTTCTTT. It specifies CASSLIVNTEAFF.

Here the CDR3 DNA reads TGTGCCAGCAGTTCCTCTGACACCTATGGCTACACCTTC. Translated, it gives CASSSSDTYGYTF. V and J are TRBV6-5 and TRBJ1-2; D uncertain. CDR1 is MNHEY, CDR2 SVGAGI, per germline. The CDR3 loop spans 13 amino acids. The V end was cut by 4 bases, the J end by 4 bases, with 10 bases between.

The chain links TRBV19 to TRBJ1-1; TRBD1 matches 7 bases. Trimming cost V 3 bases and J 3 bases; bases outside gene matches: 7. The CDR3 sequence is 15 residues long. Germline-derived CDR1 and CDR2 are LNHDA and SQIVND (reference sequence). The CDR3 loop reads CASSINEGAYTEAFF. The CDR3 DNA reads as TGTGCCAGTAGTATTAATGAGGGGGCTTACACTGAAGCTTTCTTT.

This rearrangement joins TRBV6-5 to TRBJ1-2; D may be TRBD1 (5 bases). With 6 bases removed from V and 4 bases from J, the gap between germline ends came to 9 bases. In germline, CDR1 is MNHEY, CDR2 SVGAGI. The CDR3 is 12 amino acids. The CDR3 protein is CASRGVRYGYTF. For the CDR3, the DNA is TGTGCCAGCAGAGGGGTCCGCTATGGCTACACCTTC.

This chain connects TRBV14 to TRBJ1-2; D perhaps matches TRBD1 (5 bases). V dropped 1 base and J dropped 2 bases, with 8 bases sitting between them. The CDR3 sequence is 14 residues long. Per germline, CDR1 SGHDN and CDR2 FVKESK. CDR3 in amino acids: CASSQAGWNYGYTF. The CDR3 coding sequence is TGTGCCAGCAGCCAAGCAGGGTGGAACTATGGCTACACCTTC. Combining the CDR3 with reference TRBV14 and TRBJ1-2 gives the whole variable domain EAGVTQFPSHSVIEKGQTVTLRCDPISGHDNLYWYRRVMGKEIKFLLHFVKESKQDESGMPNNRFLAERTGGTYSTLKVQPAELEDSGVYFCASSQAGWNYGYTFGSGTRLTVV.

This clone was picked up one time. This chain joins TRBV9 and TRBJ1-2, with D possibly TRBD1 on 5 matching bases. CDR1 is SGDLS and CDR2 is YYNGEE in the germline V gene. Deletions cut 2 bases from V and 6 bases from J, with 14 bases between. CDR3 length: 14 amino acids. This CDR3 reads CASSVRGRGDGYTF. Written as DNA, the CDR3 is TGTGCCAGCAGCGTCCGCGGTAGGGGCGATGGCTACACCTTC.

This sequence joins TRBV19 and TRBJ2-2; 10 bases align to TRBD1. CDR1 is LNHDA, CDR2 SQIVND, per germline (reference sequence). The CDR3 is made up of 14 amino acids. With 7 bases clipped from V and 5 bases from J, the junction kept 4 bases outside the gene matches. The CDR3 reads CASTDRGRTGELFF. CDR3 in DNA: TGTGCCAGTACGGACAGGGGGAGGACCGGGGAGCTGTTTTTT.

V usage is TRBV27 and J usage is TRBJ1-2; 8 bases fit TRBD1. Unmatched junction bases numbered 7, after V lost 3 bases and J lost 7 bases. Germline V gene data show CDR1 as MNHEY and CDR2 as SMNVEV (reference sequence). The CDR3 totals 14 residues. DNA for the CDR3: TGTGCCAGCAGTTTTGGACAGGGAGTGGGTGGCTACACCTTC. This translates into CASSFGQGVGGYTF.

This clone was observed once. V gene TRBV19 combines with J gene TRBJ1-2; 10 bases line up with TRBD1. The V and J ends lost 6 bases and 2 bases, in that order; junction bases with no gene match: 9. Per germline, CDR1 LNHDA and CDR2 SQIVND (reference sequence). CDR3 length: 16 amino acids. CDR3 sequence: CASSLLPGQGNYGYTF. CDR3 in DNA: TGTGCCAGTAGCCTACTCCCGGGACAGGGGAACTATGGCTACACCTTC.